The clone carrying this T cell receptor (beta chain) was seen at least ten times. Its antigen remains unknown. As the method for making TCR beta libraries, quantitative 5'-RACE with molecular barcodes was used. TCRdb ran MiXCR on the 5' RACE reads and lists one entry per CDR3 protein. Among around 42,000 distinct CDR3 sequences listed, roughly 2.6% were seen once. The junction had 4 bases not matched to a gene; V was cut back by 0 bases and J by 0 bases. The CDR3 runs 16 residues. Germline CDR1 reads SGDLS; CDR2 reads YYNGEE. The sample belongs to a study of CD8 T cells in ankylosing spondylitis. General study findings and limits: A TCR beta motif of several highly homologous variants appeared characteristic of ankylosing spondylitis blood.

The chain links TRBV9 to TRBJ2-3; the match to TRBD2 covers 7 bases. The sequence derives from a male donor with ankylosing spondylitis or in good health (not recorded which). Sequencing input: blood, either unsorted or a sorted T cell fraction (not recorded which). CDR3 nucleotides: TGTGCCAGCAGCGTAGAAGGACTAGGTAGCACAGATACGCAGTATTTT. Its protein is CASSVEGLGSTDTQYF.